A selection of T cell receptor beta chains follows, all from one sample in a study of blood T cell repertoires in COVID-19. Sequencing used immunoSEQ multiplex PCR; TCRdb keeps in-frame clones, though not all of them. The sample has about 260,000 clones, almost 85% seen once. Input material: peripheral blood. The receptor set was obtained from a woman of 80 years or more with acute or convalescent COVID-19. Each CDR3 is given with its conserved first and last residue. Fields, in order: CDR3 protein, CDR3 DNA, V gene, clone size, D gene, J gene. D genes are given only for firm matches. Size is stated for part of the rows, as once, few or many counts, or as a class when the clone is expanded.

CDR3: CATSDPGGTNYGYTF
DNA: TGTGCCACCAGTGATCCAGGGGGCACCAACTATGGCTACACCTTC
V: TRBV24-1
size: .
D: TRBD1
J: TRBJ1-2

CDR3: CASSQALYGYTF
DNA: TGTGCCAGCAGCCAGGCCCTTTATGGCTACACCTTC
V: TRBV3-1/TRBV3-2
size: .
D: .
J: TRBJ1-2

CDR3: CASSLPLPDTQYF
DNA: TGTGCCAGCAGCCTACCCCTCCCAGATACGCAGTATTTT
V: TRBV5-4
size: once
D: .
J: TRBJ2-3

CDR3: CASSPGLSQNTGELFF
DNA: TGTGCCAGCTCACCAGGTCTATCGCAGAACACCGGGGAGCTGTTTTTT
V: TRBV18
size: .
D: .
J: TRBJ2-2

CDR3: CASSMTGDTEAFF
DNA: TGTGCCAGCAGTATGACAGGGGATACTGAAGCTTTCTTT
V: TRBV6-5
size: .
D: TRBD1
J: TRBJ1-1

CDR3: CASSQGPTTASNQPQHF
DNA: TGCGCCAGCAGCCAAGGCCCTACTACGGCCAGCAATCAGCCCCAGCATTTT
V: TRBV4-1
size: .
D: .
J: TRBJ1-5

CDR3: CASSLGTTYEQYF
DNA: TGTGCCAGCAGTTTAGGGACTACCTACGAGCAGTACTTC
V: TRBV27
size: .
D: TRBD2
J: TRBJ2-7

CDR3: CASSASPTGGTEAFF
DNA: TGTGCCAGCAGCGCATCCCCCACAGGAGGGACTGAAGCTTTCTTT
V: TRBV7-3
size: .
D: .
J: TRBJ1-1

CDR3: CASSSGTSGYNEQFF
DNA: TGCGCCAGCAGCTCCGGGACTAGCGGTTACAATGAGCAGTTCTTC
V: TRBV5-1
size: .
D: TRBD2
J: TRBJ2-1

CDR3: CASSLALADTQYF
DNA: TGTGCCAGCAGTTTAGCGCTAGCAGATACGCAGTATTTT
V: TRBV12-3/TRBV12-4
size: .
D: .
J: TRBJ2-3

CDR3: CASSTPGGGGAGELFF
DNA: TGTGCCAGTAGTACACCCGGGGGGGGCGGAGCCGGGGAGCTGTTTTTT
V: TRBV19
size: once
D: TRBD2
J: TRBJ2-2

CDR3: CASSLGSDRGSGELFF
DNA: TGTGCCAGCAGCTTAGGTTCCGACCGAGGGTCCGGGGAGCTGTTTTTT
V: TRBV7-3
size: .
D: .
J: TRBJ2-2

CDR3: CASSQDGGRSYNSPLHF
DNA: TGTGCCAGCAGCCAAGATGGAGGGAGGTCCTATAATTCACCCCTCCACTTT
V: TRBV3-1/TRBV3-2
size: once
D: .
J: TRBJ1-6

CDR3: CASRVQGNTGELFF
DNA: TGTGCCAGCAGGGTACAGGGGAACACCGGGGAGCTGTTTTTT
V: TRBV3-1/TRBV3-2
size: .
D: .
J: TRBJ2-2

CDR3: CASSADRGGYTF
DNA: TGTGCCAGCAGCGCAGACAGGGGTGGCTACACCTTC
V: TRBV7-2
size: .
D: TRBD1
J: TRBJ1-2

CDR3: CASRFGGDHEQYF
DNA: TGCGCCAGCAGGTTCGGGGGGGACCACGAGCAGTACTTC
V: TRBV5-1
size: .
D: TRBD2
J: TRBJ2-7

CDR3: CASSPRGAFYSGNTIYF
DNA: TGTGCCAGCAGCCCCCGTGGAGCCTTCTACTCTGGAAACACCATATATTTT
V: TRBV14
size: .
D: .
J: TRBJ1-3

CDR3: CASSLRSGTGGVNTEAFF
DNA: TGTGCCAGCAGCCTAAGATCCGGGACAGGGGGTGTGAACACTGAAGCTTTCTTT
V: TRBV7-2
size: .
D: TRBD1
J: TRBJ1-1

CDR3: CASSPQYQETQYF
DNA: TGTGCCAGCTCACCGCAGTACCAAGAGACCCAGTACTTC
V: TRBV18
size: .
D: .
J: TRBJ2-5

CDR3: CASSPGNNEQFF
DNA: TGTGCCAGCTCCCCCGGGAACAATGAGCAGTTCTTC
V: TRBV18
size: .
D: .
J: TRBJ2-1

CDR3: CASRRNSGGAAYNEQFF
DNA: TGTGCCAGCAGGCGAAATAGCGGGGGGGCCGCCTACAATGAGCAGTTCTTC
V: TRBV2
size: .
D: TRBD2
J: TRBJ2-1

CDR3: CASSQDTSSDTQYF
DNA: TGTGCCAGCAGCCAAGATACTTCTTCAGATACGCAGTATTTT
V: TRBV4-2
size: .
D: .
J: TRBJ2-3

CDR3: CASSQAPGSGNTIYF
DNA: TGTGCCAGCAGCCAAGCGCCGGGCTCTGGAAACACCATATATTTT
V: TRBV4-2
size: .
D: .
J: TRBJ1-3

CDR3: CASSVVPSGYNEQFF
DNA: TGTGCCAGCAGCGTAGTACCTAGCGGCTACAATGAGCAGTTCTTC
V: TRBV9
size: .
D: TRBD2
J: TRBJ2-1

CDR3: CASSPGGRTYEQYF
DNA: TGTGCCAGCAGTCCCGGCGGGAGGACCTACGAGCAGTACTTC
V: TRBV28
size: .
D: TRBD2
J: TRBJ2-7

CDR3: CASSYSRANTGELFF
DNA: TGTGCCAGCAGTTACTCGAGAGCGAACACCGGGGAGCTGTTTTTT
V: TRBV6-5
size: .
D: .
J: TRBJ2-2

CDR3: CASSQGASYDTQYF
DNA: TGCGCCAGCAGCCAAGGGGCTAGCTACGATACGCAGTATTTT
V: TRBV4-3
size: .
D: .
J: TRBJ2-3

CDR3: CASSRGQFSSYGEQYF
DNA: TGCGCCAGCAGCCGAGGACAGTTCTCCTCCTACGGCGAGCAGTACTTC
V: TRBV4-1
size: .
D: .
J: TRBJ2-7

CDR3: CASSLVGGLAFF
DNA: TGTGCCAGCAGCTTAGTAGGAGGTCTAGCTTTCTTT
V: TRBV11-2
size: .
D: .
J: TRBJ1-1

CDR3: CASSHPGLALSYEQYF
DNA: TGTGCCAGCAGCCACCCGGGACTAGCGCTCTCCTACGAGCAGTACTTC
V: TRBV11-2
size: .
D: TRBD2
J: TRBJ2-7

CDR3: CASARSGAAGERLTEAFF
DNA: TGTGCTAGTGCCCGCTCAGGGGCGGCAGGGGAGAGACTCACTGAAGCTTTCTTT
V: TRBV12-5
size: .
D: .
J: TRBJ1-1

CDR3: CASSVVAGGQDTQYF
DNA: TGTGCCAGCAGCGTAGTAGCGGGGGGACAAGATACGCAGTATTTT
V: TRBV9
size: .
D: TRBD2
J: TRBJ2-3

CDR3: CASTGTGLGYTF
DNA: TGTGCCAGCACCGGGACAGGGTTGGGCTACACCTTC
V: TRBV9
size: .
D: TRBD1
J: TRBJ1-2

CDR3: CASSDTGGPTDTQYF
DNA: TGCGCCAGCAGTGATACGGGAGGGCCGACAGATACGCAGTATTTT
V: TRBV10-2
size: once
D: TRBD2
J: TRBJ2-3

CDR3: CASSYVGGTQNTEAFF
DNA: TGTGCCAGCAGTTACGTAGGTGGGACTCAGAACACTGAAGCTTTCTTT
V: TRBV6-2/TRBV6-3
size: few
D: .
J: TRBJ1-1

CDR3: CASSSVPGGRDADTQYF
DNA: TGTGCCAGCAGCTCAGTCCCTGGCGGGAGGGACGCAGATACGCAGTATTTT
V: TRBV7-2
size: .
D: TRBD2
J: TRBJ2-3

CDR3: CASSYRQTNSQSYEQYF
DNA: TGTGCCAGCAGTTACCGACAGACCAACTCCCAATCGTACGAGCAGTACTTC
V: TRBV6-2/TRBV6-3
size: .
D: .
J: TRBJ2-7

CDR3: CASSIRPAGGYTF
DNA: TGTGCCAGCAGCATCCGCCCTGCGGGTGGCTACACCTTC
V: TRBV7-2
size: .
D: .
J: TRBJ1-2

CDR3: CASTPPGQGTSGANVLTF
DNA: TGTGCCTCCACACCGCCGGGACAGGGGACTTCTGGGGCCAACGTCCTGACTTTC
V: TRBV30
size: .
D: TRBD1
J: TRBJ2-6

CDR3: CASSLALVSSYIQYF
DNA: TGTGCCAGCAGCTTGGCCTTGGTGTCTAGTTACATTCAGTACTTC
V: TRBV5-6
size: .
D: .
J: TRBJ2-4

CDR3: CASSIGGAGPDTQYF
DNA: TGTGCCAGTAGTATCGGGGGGGCAGGGCCAGATACGCAGTATTTT
V: TRBV19
size: few
D: TRBD2
J: TRBJ2-3

CDR3: CASSPGGGAYTGELFF
DNA: TGTGCCAGCAGCCCGGGTGGGGGGGCCTACACCGGGGAGCTGTTTTTT
V: TRBV7-9
size: .
D: .
J: TRBJ2-2

CDR3: CASSVDRGHEQYF
DNA: TGTGCCAGCAGCGTCGACAGGGGACACGAGCAGTACTTC
V: TRBV11-2
size: .
D: TRBD1
J: TRBJ2-7

CDR3: CASTSRVGANYGYTF
DNA: TGTGCCAGCACCTCCCGGGTGGGGGCAAACTATGGCTACACCTTC
V: TRBV5-5
size: .
D: .
J: TRBJ1-2

CDR3: CASSHGTSGGYNEQFF
DNA: TGTGCCAGCAGTCACGGTACTAGCGGGGGCTACAATGAGCAGTTCTTC
V: TRBV6-4
size: .
D: TRBD2
J: TRBJ2-1